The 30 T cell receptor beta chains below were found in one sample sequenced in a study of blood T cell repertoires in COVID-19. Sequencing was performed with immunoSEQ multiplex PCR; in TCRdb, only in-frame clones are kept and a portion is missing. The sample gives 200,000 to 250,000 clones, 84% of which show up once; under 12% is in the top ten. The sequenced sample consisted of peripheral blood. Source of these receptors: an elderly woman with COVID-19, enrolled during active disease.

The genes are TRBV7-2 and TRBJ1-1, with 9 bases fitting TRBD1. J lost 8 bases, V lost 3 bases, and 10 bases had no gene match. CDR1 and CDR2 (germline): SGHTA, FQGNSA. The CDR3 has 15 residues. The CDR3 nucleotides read TGTGCCAGCAGCTTGGCACAGGGGGCGGTTGGCGAAGCTTTCTTT. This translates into CASSLAQGAVGEAFF.

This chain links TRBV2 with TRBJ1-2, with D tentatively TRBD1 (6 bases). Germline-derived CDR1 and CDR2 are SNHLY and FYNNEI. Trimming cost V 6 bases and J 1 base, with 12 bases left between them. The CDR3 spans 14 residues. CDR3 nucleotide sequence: TGTGCCAGCAGACCCCAGGGGTTTAACTATGGCTACACCTTC. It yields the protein CASRPQGFNYGYTF.

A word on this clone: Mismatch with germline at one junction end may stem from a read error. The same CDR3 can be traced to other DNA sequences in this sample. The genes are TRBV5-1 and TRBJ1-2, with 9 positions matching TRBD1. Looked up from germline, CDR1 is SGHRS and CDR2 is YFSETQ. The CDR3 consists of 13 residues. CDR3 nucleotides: TGCGCCAGCAGCTTGGGACAGGGGGATGGCTACACTTTC. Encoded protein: CASSLGQGDGYTF.

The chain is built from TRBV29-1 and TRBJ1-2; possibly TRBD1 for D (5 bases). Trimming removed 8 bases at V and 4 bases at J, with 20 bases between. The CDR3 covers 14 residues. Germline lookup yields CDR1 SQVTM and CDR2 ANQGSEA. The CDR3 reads CSSSPSQGFYGYTF. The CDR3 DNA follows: TGCAGCTCTTCCCCGAGCCAGGGCTTCTATGGCTACACCTTC.

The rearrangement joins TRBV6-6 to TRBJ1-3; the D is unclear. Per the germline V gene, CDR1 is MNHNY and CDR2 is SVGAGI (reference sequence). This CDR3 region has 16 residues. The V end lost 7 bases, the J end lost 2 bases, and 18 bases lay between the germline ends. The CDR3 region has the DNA TGTGCCAGCAAGACCCGGGCCCTAGCCCCTGGAAACACCATATATTTT. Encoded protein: CASKTRALAPGNTIYF.

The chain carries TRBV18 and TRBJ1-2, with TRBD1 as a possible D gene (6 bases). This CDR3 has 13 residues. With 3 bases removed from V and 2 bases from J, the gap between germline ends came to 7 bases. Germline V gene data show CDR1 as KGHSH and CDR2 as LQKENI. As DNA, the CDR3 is TGTGCCAGCTCACCGGGGGCGAACTATGGCTACACCTTC. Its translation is CASSPGANYGYTF.

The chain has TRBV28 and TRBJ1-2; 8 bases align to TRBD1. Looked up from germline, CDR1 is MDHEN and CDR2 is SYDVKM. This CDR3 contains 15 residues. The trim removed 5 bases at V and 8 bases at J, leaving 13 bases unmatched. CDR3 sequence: CASSTHTDRGEGYTF. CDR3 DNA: TGTGCCAGCAGTACCCACACAGACAGGGGCGAGGGCTACACCTTC.

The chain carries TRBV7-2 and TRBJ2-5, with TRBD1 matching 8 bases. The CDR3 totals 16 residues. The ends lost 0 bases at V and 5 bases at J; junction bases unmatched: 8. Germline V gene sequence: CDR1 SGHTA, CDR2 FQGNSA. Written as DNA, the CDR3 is TGTGCCAGCAGCTTAGCGCCAGGGGGCAAGGGTGAGACCCAGTACTTC. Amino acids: CASSLAPGGKGETQYF.

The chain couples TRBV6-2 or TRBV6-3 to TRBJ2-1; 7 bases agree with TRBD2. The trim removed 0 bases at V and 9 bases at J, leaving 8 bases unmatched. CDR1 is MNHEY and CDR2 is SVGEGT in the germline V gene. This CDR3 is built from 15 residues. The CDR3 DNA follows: TGTGCCAGCAGTTACTCTGTGGGGACTAAGCGTGAGCAGTTCTTC. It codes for CASSYSVGTKREQFF.

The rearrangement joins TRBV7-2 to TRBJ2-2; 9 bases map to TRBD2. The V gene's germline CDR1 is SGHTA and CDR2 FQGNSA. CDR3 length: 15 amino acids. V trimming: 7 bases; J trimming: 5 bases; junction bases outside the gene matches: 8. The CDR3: CASKGGGAETGELFF. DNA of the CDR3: TGTGCCAGCAAAGGCGGGGGGGCGGAAACCGGGGAGCTGTTTTTT.

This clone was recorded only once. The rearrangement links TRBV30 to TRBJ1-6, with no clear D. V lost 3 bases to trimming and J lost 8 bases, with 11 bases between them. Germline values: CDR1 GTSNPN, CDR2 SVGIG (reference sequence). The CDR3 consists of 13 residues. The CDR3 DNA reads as TGTGCCTGGAGAGTGAGTTCCGATTCACCCCTCCACTTT. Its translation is CAWRVSSDSPLHF.

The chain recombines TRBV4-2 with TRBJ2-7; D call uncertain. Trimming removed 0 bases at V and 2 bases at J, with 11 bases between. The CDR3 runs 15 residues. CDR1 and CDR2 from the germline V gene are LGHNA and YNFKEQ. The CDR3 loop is CASSQDVGLAYEQYF. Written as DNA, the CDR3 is TGTGCCAGCAGCCAAGATGTGGGCTTAGCCTACGAGCAGTACTTC.

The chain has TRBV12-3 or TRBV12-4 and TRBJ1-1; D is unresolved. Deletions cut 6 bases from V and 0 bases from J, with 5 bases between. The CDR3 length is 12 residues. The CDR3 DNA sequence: TGTGCCAGCAGAGCCCTGAACACTGAAGCTTTCTTT. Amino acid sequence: CASRALNTEAFF.

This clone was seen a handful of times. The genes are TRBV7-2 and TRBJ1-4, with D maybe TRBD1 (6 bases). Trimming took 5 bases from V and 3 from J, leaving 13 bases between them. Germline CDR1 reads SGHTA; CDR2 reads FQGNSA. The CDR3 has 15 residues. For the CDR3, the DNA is TGTGCCAGCAGCGCTCAGGGGAGTTCTAATGAAAAACTGTTTTTT. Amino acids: CASSAQGSSNEKLFF.

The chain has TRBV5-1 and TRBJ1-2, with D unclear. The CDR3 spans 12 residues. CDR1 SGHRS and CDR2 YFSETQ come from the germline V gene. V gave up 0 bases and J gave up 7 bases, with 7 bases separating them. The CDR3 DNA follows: TGCGCCAGCAGCTTGGATCTGGCTGGCTACACCTTC. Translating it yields CASSLDLAGYTF. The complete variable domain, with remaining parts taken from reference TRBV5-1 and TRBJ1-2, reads KAGVTQTPRYLIKTRGQQVTLSCSPISGHRSVSWYQQTPGQGLQFLFEYFSETQRNKGNFPGRFSGRQFSNSRSEMNVSTLELGDSALYLCASSLDLAGYTFGSGTRLTVV.

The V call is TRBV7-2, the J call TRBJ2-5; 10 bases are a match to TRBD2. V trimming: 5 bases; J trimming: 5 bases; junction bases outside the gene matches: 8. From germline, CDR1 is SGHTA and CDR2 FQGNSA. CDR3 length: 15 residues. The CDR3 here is CASSVQRGGRETQYF. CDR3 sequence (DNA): TGTGCCAGCAGCGTTCAGCGGGGGGGCCGGGAGACCCAGTACTTC.

CDR3: CAWNADRVGTEAFF. The CDR3 DNA follows: TGTGCCTGGAACGCGGACAGGGTAGGGACTGAAGCTTTCTTT. The chain joins TRBV30 to TRBJ1-1; TRBD1 agrees at 8 bases. The germline V gene encodes CDR1 GTSNPN and CDR2 SVGIG (reference sequence). The V and J ends lost 4 bases and 5 bases, in that order; junction bases with no gene match: 9. This CDR3 has 14 amino acids. Using reference TRBV30 and TRBJ1-1 for the parts outside the CDR3, the full variable domain is SQTIHQWPATLVQPVGSPLSLECTVEGTSNPNLYWYRQAAGRGLQLLFYSVGIGQISSEVPQNLSASRPQDRQFILSSKKLLLSDSGFYLCAWNADRVGTEAFFGQGTRLTVV.

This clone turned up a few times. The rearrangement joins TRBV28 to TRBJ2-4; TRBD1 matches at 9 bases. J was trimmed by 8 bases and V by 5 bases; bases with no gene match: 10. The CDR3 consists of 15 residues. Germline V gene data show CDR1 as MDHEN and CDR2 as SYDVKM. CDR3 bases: TGTGCCAGCAGTGCAACAGGGGGCGCGAGGGACATTCAGTACTTC. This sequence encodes CASSATGGARDIQYF. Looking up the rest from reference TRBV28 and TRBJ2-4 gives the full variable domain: DVKVTQSSRYLVKRTGEKVFLECVQDMDHENMFWYRQDPGLGLRLIYFSYDVKMKEKGDIPEGYSVSREKKERFSLILESASTNQTSMYLCASSATGGARDIQYFGAGTRLSVL.

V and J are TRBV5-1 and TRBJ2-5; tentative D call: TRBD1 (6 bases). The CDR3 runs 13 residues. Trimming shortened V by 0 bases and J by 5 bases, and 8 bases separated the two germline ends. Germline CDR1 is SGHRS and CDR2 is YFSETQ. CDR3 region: CASSLDRAETQYF. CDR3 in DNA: TGCGCCAGCAGCTTGGACAGGGCGGAGACCCAGTACTTC.

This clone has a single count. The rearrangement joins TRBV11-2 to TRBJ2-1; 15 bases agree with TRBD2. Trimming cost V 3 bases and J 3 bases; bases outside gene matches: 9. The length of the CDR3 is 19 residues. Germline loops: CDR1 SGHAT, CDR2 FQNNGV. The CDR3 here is CASSLGTGTSGGIYNEQFF. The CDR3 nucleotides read TGTGCCAGCAGCTTGGGTACGGGGACTAGCGGGGGGATCTACAATGAGCAGTTCTTC.

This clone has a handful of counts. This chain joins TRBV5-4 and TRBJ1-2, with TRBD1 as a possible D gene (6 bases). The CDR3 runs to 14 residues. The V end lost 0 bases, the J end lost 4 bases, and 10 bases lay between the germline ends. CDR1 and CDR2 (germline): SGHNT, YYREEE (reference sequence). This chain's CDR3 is CASSLEGGGYGYTF. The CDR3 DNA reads TGTGCCAGCAGCTTGGAAGGGGGTGGCTATGGCTACACCTTC.

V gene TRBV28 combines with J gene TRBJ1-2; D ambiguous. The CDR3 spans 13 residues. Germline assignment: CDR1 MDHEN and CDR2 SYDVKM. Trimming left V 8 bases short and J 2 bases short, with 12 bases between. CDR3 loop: CASVGTLNYGYTF. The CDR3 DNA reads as TGTGCCAGCGTGGGCACTTTGAACTATGGCTACACCTTC.

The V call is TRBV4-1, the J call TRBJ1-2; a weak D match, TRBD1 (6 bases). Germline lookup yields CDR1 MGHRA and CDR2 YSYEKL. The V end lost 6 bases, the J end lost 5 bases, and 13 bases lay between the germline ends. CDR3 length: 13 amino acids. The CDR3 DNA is TGCGCCAGCAGGGCCGGACAGATGTATGGCTACACCTTC. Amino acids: CASRAGQMYGYTF.

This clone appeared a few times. CDR3 region: CSAATGYDQPQHF. DNA for the CDR3: TGCAGCGCGGCGACAGGGTACGATCAGCCCCAGCATTTT. V gene TRBV29-1 combines with J gene TRBJ1-5; TRBD1 agrees at 7 bases. V was pared by 7 bases and J by 5 bases, with 8 bases of the junction left unmatched. Germline CDR1 and CDR2: SQVTM and ANQGSEA. CDR3 length: 13 residues.

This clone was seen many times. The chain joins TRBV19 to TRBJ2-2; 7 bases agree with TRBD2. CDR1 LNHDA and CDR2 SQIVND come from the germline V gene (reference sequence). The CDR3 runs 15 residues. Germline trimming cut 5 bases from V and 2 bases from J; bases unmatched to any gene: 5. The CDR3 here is CASSPGGGNTGELFF. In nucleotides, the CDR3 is TGTGCCAGTAGTCCGGGCGGGGGAAACACCGGGGAGCTGTTTTTT. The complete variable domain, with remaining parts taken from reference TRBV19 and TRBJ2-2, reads DGGITQSPKYLFRKEGQNVTLSCEQNLNHDAMYWYRQDPGQGLRLIYYSQIVNDFQKGDIAEGYSVSREKKESFPLTVTSAQKNPTAFYLCASSPGGGNTGELFFGEGSRLTVL.

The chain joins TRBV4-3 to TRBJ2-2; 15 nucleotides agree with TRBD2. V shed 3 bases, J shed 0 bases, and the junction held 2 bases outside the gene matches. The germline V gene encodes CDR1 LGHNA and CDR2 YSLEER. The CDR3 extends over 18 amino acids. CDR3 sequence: CASSQGLAGGSNTGELFF. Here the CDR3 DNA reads TGCGCCAGCAGCCAGGGACTAGCGGGGGGCTCGAACACCGGGGAGCTGTTTTTT.

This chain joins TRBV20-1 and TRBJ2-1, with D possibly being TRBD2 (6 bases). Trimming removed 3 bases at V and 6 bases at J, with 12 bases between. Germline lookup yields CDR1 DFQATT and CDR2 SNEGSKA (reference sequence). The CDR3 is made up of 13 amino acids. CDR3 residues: CSASDSGGNEQFF. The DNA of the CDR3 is TGCAGTGCTAGTGACTCCGGGGGCAATGAGCAGTTCTTC.

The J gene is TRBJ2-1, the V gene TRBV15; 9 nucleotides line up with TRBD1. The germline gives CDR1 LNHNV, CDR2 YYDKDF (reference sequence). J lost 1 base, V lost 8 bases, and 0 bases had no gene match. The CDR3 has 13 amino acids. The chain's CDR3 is CATGTGSYNEQFF. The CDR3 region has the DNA TGTGCCACCGGGACAGGGTCCTACAATGAGCAGTTCTTC.

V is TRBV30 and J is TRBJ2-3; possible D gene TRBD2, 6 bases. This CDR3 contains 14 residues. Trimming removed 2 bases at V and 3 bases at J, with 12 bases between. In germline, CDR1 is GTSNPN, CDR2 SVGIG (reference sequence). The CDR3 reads CAWSRGAGTDTQYF. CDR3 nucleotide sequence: TGTGCCTGGAGTCGTGGGGCGGGGACAGATACGCAGTATTTT.

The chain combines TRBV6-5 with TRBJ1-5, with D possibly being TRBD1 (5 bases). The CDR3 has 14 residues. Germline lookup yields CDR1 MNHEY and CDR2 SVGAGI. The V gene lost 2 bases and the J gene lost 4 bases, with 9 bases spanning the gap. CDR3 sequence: CASSYQGINQPQHF. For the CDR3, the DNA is TGTGCCAGCAGTTACCAGGGAATAAATCAGCCCCAGCATTTT.